This T cell receptor beta chain comes out of a study of cytomegalovirus exposure and HLA in healthy donors. Study-level background: A previous analysis identified 117 million unique TCR beta sequences derived from some 200 million T cells.

The PCR had 60 Vbeta and 13 Jbeta primers. Clones were sequenced by immunoSEQ multiplex PCR, and TCRdb holds only the in-frame ones, with some missing. Seen here are some 69,000 clones, 65% to 80% observed once, and the top ten hold approximately 3%. V was pared by 2 bases and J by 4 bases, with 3 bases of the junction left unmatched. The CDR3 length is 14 residues. Looked up from germline, CDR1 is SNHLY and CDR2 is FYNNEI. Input material: PBMCs. This TCR was recovered from a woman in her 30s in good health and CMV-seronegative. V usage is TRBV2 and J usage is TRBJ1-1, with 8 bases matching TRBD1. The CDR3 DNA reads as TGTGCCAGCAGTGAAAACCAGGGGGCCACTGAAGCTTTCTTT. Translating it yields CASSENQGATEAFF.